This T cell receptor (beta chain) was captured by sequencing in a study of identifying expanded T cells in peripheral blood. Findings and caveats of the study: Technical replicates showed approximately 1.2 changed clones; approximately 2 weeks roughly 16; four weeks 19.

This clone was seen only a few times. The antigen is unknown. Healthy donors had no documented immune events, such as infections, while sampled. This CDR3 is 19 amino acids long. Germline CDR1 reads MNHNS; CDR2 reads SASEGT. V was pared by 1 base and J by 2 bases, with 18 bases between. Assay used: immunoSEQ multiplex PCR; TCRdb lists only in-frame clones, some missing. Among about 130,000 clones, 75% to 90% were seen once, and the ten largest hold around 8.4%. The receptor was derived from a person between 18 and 75 years old in good health. The chain is built from TRBV6-1 and TRBJ2-6; weak D call: TRBD1 (5 bases). The sample comprised blood. The CDR3 DNA reads as TGTGCCAGCAGTGAAGTTCTTGTGACAGTGGCCCCTGGGGCCAACGTCCTGACTTTC. It specifies CASSEVLVTVAPGANVLTF.